Listed here is a single T cell receptor (beta chain). The V gene end was trimmed by 1 base and the J gene end by 3 bases; junction bases not matched to a gene: 4. There are 15 residues in the CDR3. Per germline, CDR1 LNHDA and CDR2 SQIVND (reference sequence). This specimen comes from a study of blood T cell repertoires in COVID-19. Clones were sequenced by immunoSEQ multiplex PCR, and TCRdb holds only the in-frame ones, with some missing. The sample consists of fewer than 500,000 clones, about 85% of them appearing once. In terms of age and location, participants ranged from roughly 18 to 95 years and lived in fewer than 30 US areas.

This clonotype was obtained from a woman aged 18-29 years with acute COVID-19. V and J are TRBV19 and TRBJ2-7; TRBD2 matches at 9 bases. Sequenced sample: PBMCs or T cells enriched from blood (not recorded which). The CDR3 loop reads CASSIGLAENYEQYF. The CDR3 nucleotides read TGTGCCAGTAGTATAGGACTAGCGGAGAACTACGAGCAGTACTTC.